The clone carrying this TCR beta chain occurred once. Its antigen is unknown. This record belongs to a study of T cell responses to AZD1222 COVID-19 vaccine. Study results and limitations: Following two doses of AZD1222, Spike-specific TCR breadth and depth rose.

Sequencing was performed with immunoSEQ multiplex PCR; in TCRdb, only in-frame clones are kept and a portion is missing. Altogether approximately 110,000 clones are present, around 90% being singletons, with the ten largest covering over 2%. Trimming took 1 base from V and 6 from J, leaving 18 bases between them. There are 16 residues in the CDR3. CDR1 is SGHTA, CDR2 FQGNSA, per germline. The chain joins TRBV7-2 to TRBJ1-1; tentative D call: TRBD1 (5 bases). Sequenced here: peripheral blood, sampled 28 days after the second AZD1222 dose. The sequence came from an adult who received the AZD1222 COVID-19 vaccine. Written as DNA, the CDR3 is TGTGCCAGCAGCTTAGACCCAGGGCTTTTAAGCGCTGAAGCTTTCTTT. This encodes CASSLDPGLLSAEAFF. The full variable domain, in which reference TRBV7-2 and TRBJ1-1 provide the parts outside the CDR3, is GAGVSQSPSNKVTEKGKDVELRCDPISGHTALYWYRQSLGQGLEFLIYFQGNSAPDKSGLPSDRFSAERTGGSVSTLTIQRTQQEDSAVYLCASSLDPGLLSAEAFFGQGTRLTVV.